The present entry profiles one T cell receptor beta chain with its context. Its antigen is still unknown. Only in-frame clones appear in the TCRdb table, and some are missing; sequencing was by immunoSEQ multiplex PCR. The sample carries 39,000 or so clones, roughly nine tenths recorded once. The data are from a study of OX40 agonist ivuxolimab in advanced cancers. The wider study: The study treated patients with ivuxolimab, an agonistic anti-OX40 (CD134) antibody.

Points from the study as a whole: Certain nonresponding patients likewise had low normalized T-cell clonal expansion. Clonal expansion was seen in CD4+ and CD8+ blood T cells by week 6 at 0.1 to 3.0 mg/kg. Antigen specificity was not determined for the expanded peripheral T cells.

The material was CD4+ or CD8+ T cells sorted from blood, obtained in a trial of the OX40 agonist ivuxolimab. The receptor's source is an adult with an advanced solid tumor such as melanoma, head and neck, liver or kidney cancer.

The CDR3 DNA reads as TGCGCCAGCAGTGAGAACCCCCTAGAGACCCAGTACTTC. Its protein is CASSENPLETQYF. This sequence joins TRBV10-2 and TRBJ2-5; no clear D. This CDR3 has 13 residues. Trimming pared 2 bases from V and 4 bases from J, leaving 8 bases between. CDR1 WSHSY and CDR2 SAAADI come from the germline V gene.